Following are 26 T cell receptor beta chains from one sample sequenced in a study of blood T cell repertoires in COVID-19. Method: immunoSEQ multiplex PCR; TCRdb's copy keeps in-frame clones and lacks some. The sample comprises about 120,000 clones, roughly 90% of which are singletons, and roughly 8% rests with the top ten. The material sequenced was peripheral blood. The source of these receptors is a man in his forties or fifties with acute or convalescent COVID-19.

The V call is TRBV12-3 or TRBV12-4, the J call TRBJ2-7; a possible D gene is TRBD2 (6 bases). The CDR3 is made up of 13 amino acids. Trimming left V 6 bases short and J 5 bases short, with 14 bases between. Here the CDR3 reads CASRQSGSHEQYF. The CDR3 bases are TGTGCCAGCAGACAGTCCGGGAGTCACGAGCAGTACTTC.

The rearrangement uses TRBV18 and TRBJ2-5; TRBD1 is a possible D gene (6 bases). The CDR3 is made up of 14 amino acids. V was shortened by 8 bases and J by 3 bases, with 16 bases between the two germline ends. The germline CDR1 and CDR2 sequences are KGHSH and LQKENI. This CDR3 reads CASAGPGAKETQYF. CDR3 nucleotide sequence: TGTGCCAGCGCCGGACCAGGGGCGAAAGAGACCCAGTACTTC.

Of note for this clone: At one boundary the junction diverges from the germline segment, which might be a read error. This chain links TRBV9 with TRBJ1-1, with a tentative D call TRBD1 (6 bases). The CDR3 totals 15 residues. From germline, CDR1 is SGDLS and CDR2 YYNGEE. The CDR3 nucleotides read TGTGCCAGCAGTGTAGGGACAACCTATAACACTGAAGCTTTCTTT. This translates into CASSVGTTYNTEAFF. Using reference TRBV9 and TRBJ1-1 for the parts outside the CDR3, the full variable domain is DSGVTQTPKHLITATGQRVTLRCSPRSGDLSVYWYQQSLDQGLQFLIQYYNGEERAKGNILERFSAQQFPDLHSELNLSSLELGDSALYFCASSVGTTYNTEAFFGQGTRLTVV.

This chain uses TRBV6-6 with TRBJ2-1; 8 bases map to TRBD2. CDR3 length: 14 amino acids. Germline V CDR1 and CDR2: MNHNY, SVGAGI (reference sequence). Trimming took 7 bases from V and 8 from J; bases not matched to a gene: 10. The chain's CDR3 is CASTPGLVIHEQFF. DNA of the CDR3: TGTGCCAGCACCCCGGGACTAGTGATCCATGAGCAGTTCTTC.

The chain uses TRBV29-1 and TRBJ1-2; D is perhaps TRBD1 (6 bases). The CDR3 contains 13 residues. The V end was cut by 4 bases, the J end by 4 bases, with 13 bases between. The germline V gene has CDR1 SQVTM and CDR2 ANQGSEA. The CDR3 coding sequence is TGCAGCGTTGTTAACAGGGTGGGCTATGGCTACACCTTC. Translating it yields CSVVNRVGYGYTF. Drawing the rest from reference TRBV29-1 and TRBJ1-2, the complete variable domain is SAVISQKPSRDICQRGTSLTIQCQVDSQVTMMFWYRQQPGQSLTLIATANQGSEATYESGFVIDKFPISRPNLTFSTLTVSNMSPEDSSIYLCSVVNRVGYGYTFGSGTRLTVV.

The chain uses TRBV5-1 and TRBJ1-6; TRBD1 matches 8 bases. The CDR3 length is 15 residues. V lost 4 bases to trimming and J lost 9 bases; unmatched junction nucleotides: 9. Germline values: CDR1 SGHRS, CDR2 YFSETQ. CDR3 residues: CASSPGGQEGSPLHF. The DNA of the CDR3 is TGCGCCAGCAGCCCGGGGGGACAGGAGGGTTCACCCCTCCACTTT.

J is TRBJ2-7 and V is TRBV5-8; 11 bases line up with TRBD2. V lost 2 bases, J lost 6 bases, and 4 bases stayed unmatched. Per the germline V gene, CDR1 is SGHTS and CDR2 is YDEGEE. This CDR3 contains 14 residues. The CDR3 DNA reads TGTGCCAGCAGCTTTAGCGGGAGGGCCCTCGAGCAGTACTTC. Translated, it gives CASSFSGRALEQYF. Using reference TRBV5-8 and TRBJ2-7 for the parts outside the CDR3, the full variable domain is EAGVTQSPTHLIKTRGQQATLRCSPISGHTSVYWYQQALGLGLQFLLWYDEGEERNRGNFPPRFSGRQFPNYSSELNVNALELEDSALYLCASSFSGRALEQYFGPGTRLTVT.

In this sample, this clone turned up once. The chain recombines TRBV5-1 with TRBJ2-2, with TRBD2 identical over 13 bases. Germline CDR1 SGHRS, CDR2 YFSETQ. Trimming took 4 bases from V and 5 from J; bases not matched to a gene: 8. The CDR3 is made up of 17 amino acids. CDR3 residues: CASSPPLLAGGTGELFF. The CDR3 nucleotides read TGCGCCAGCAGCCCCCCCTTACTAGCGGGAGGGACCGGGGAGCTGTTTTTT.

The chain recombines TRBV10-3 with TRBJ1-3; 7 nucleotides agree with TRBD1. After removal of 6 bases from V and 4 bases from J, the junction contained 6 bases not matched to a gene. There are 14 residues in the CDR3. CDR1 and CDR2 (germline): ENHRY, SYGVKD. The CDR3 loop reads CAISPDRVGNTIYF. CDR3 sequence (DNA): TGTGCCATCAGCCCAGACAGGGTAGGAAACACCATATATTTT.

The CDR3 DNA reads TGTGCCAGCAGCTTAGACCCACTAGCGGGAGGTTACAATGAGCAGTTCTTC. Residues: CASSLDPLAGGYNEQFF. The chain links TRBV7-2 to TRBJ2-1, with 12 bases that match TRBD2. CDR1 is SGHTA, CDR2 FQGNSA, per germline. The CDR3 is made up of 17 amino acids. V shed 1 base and J 4 bases; nucleotides not matched to a gene: 5. Complete variable domain (other parts from reference TRBV7-2 and TRBJ2-1): GAGVSQSPSNKVTEKGKDVELRCDPISGHTALYWYRQSLGQGLEFLIYFQGNSAPDKSGLPSDRFSAERTGGSVSTLTIQRTQQEDSAVYLCASSLDPLAGGYNEQFFGPGTRLTVL.

The chain is built from TRBV28 and TRBJ1-1; TRBD1 agrees at 8 bases. The CDR3 extends over 14 amino acids. CDR1 and CDR2 from the germline V gene are MDHEN and SYDVKM. Trimming removed 7 bases from V and 0 bases from J; junction bases left unmatched: 4. Here the CDR3 DNA reads TGTGCCAGCACCCCAGGGGGCTTGAACACTGAAGCTTTCTTT. Amino acids: CASTPGGLNTEAFF. Filled out from reference TRBV28 and TRBJ1-1, the complete variable domain reads DVKVTQSSRYLVKRTGEKVFLECVQDMDHENMFWYRQDPGLGLRLIYFSYDVKMKEKGDIPEGYSVSREKKERFSLILESASTNQTSMYLCASTPGGLNTEAFFGQGTRLTVV.

There are a few counts of this clone. The chain employs TRBV12-5 and TRBJ2-1; 7 nucleotides line up with TRBD1. Germline values: CDR1 LGHNT, CDR2 FRNRAP. V lost 1 base and J lost 5; bases outside the gene matches: 2. CDR3 length: 14 amino acids. The CDR3 nucleotides are TGTGCTAGTGGTTTGGGACAGGGAAACAATGAGCAGTTCTTC. Encoded protein: CASGLGQGNNEQFF. Based on the CDR3 plus reference TRBV12-5 and TRBJ2-1, the full variable domain is DARVTQTPRHKVTEMGQEVTMRCQPILGHNTVFWYRQTMMQGLELLAYFRNRAPLDDSGMPKDRFSAEMPDATLATLKIQPSEPRDSAVYFCASGLGQGNNEQFFGPGTRLTVL.

This clone occurred once. The chain is built from TRBV11-3 and TRBJ2-7, with D possibly TRBD2 on 6 matching bases. CDR1 and CDR2 (germline): SGHNT, YENEEA. This CDR3 has 15 residues. V was trimmed by 5 bases and J by 0 bases, leaving 14 bases between them. The CDR3 DNA reads as TGTGCCAGCAGCCGTACTAGCTCGAGCTCCTACGAGCAGTACTTC. Its translation: CASSRTSSSSYEQYF.

This chain uses TRBV27 with TRBJ1-1; D is unclear. Germline V gene sequence: CDR1 MNHEY, CDR2 SMNVEV (reference sequence). Between the trimmed V and J ends, which lost 7 bases and 0 bases, there was a span of 15 bases. This CDR3 spans 15 amino acids. The CDR3 nucleotides read TGTGCCAGCACCCCAGGATTGGATATGAACACTGAAGCTTTCTTT. It specifies CASTPGLDMNTEAFF.

The chain has TRBV11-2 and TRBJ1-2, with TRBD1 as a possible D gene (6 bases). The CDR3 length is 15 residues. CDR1 and CDR2 (germline): SGHAT, FQNNGV. Trimming removed 2 bases at V and 4 bases at J, with 14 bases between. CDR3 in DNA: TGTGCCAGCAGCTTAAAGACAGGTTCCTTCTATGGCTACACCTTC. This codes for CASSLKTGSFYGYTF.

This chain connects TRBV5-1 to TRBJ1-1, with D possibly matching TRBD1 (5 bases). The CDR3 has 13 amino acids. Deletions cut 4 bases from V and 11 bases from J, with 18 bases between. Germline V gives CDR1 SGHRS, CDR2 YFSETQ. CDR3 coding DNA: TGCGCCAGCAGCCCGGACATTCTGCCGCAGGCTTTCTTT. As protein: CASSPDILPQAFF. Looking up the rest from reference TRBV5-1 and TRBJ1-1 gives the full variable domain: KAGVTQTPRYLIKTRGQQVTLSCSPISGHRSVSWYQQTPGQGLQFLFEYFSETQRNKGNFPGRFSGRQFSNSRSEMNVSTLELGDSALYLCASSPDILPQAFFGQGTRLTVV.

This CDR3 reads CASSFPGLAGFYEQYF. The CDR3 nucleotides are TGTGCCAGCAGCTTTCCGGGACTAGCGGGATTCTACGAGCAGTACTTC. The chain combines TRBV7-9 with TRBJ2-7, with 13 bases aligning to TRBD2. The CDR3 totals 16 residues. V shed 3 bases and J 3 bases; nucleotides not matched to a gene: 5. Germline loops: CDR1 SEHNR, CDR2 FQNEAQ (reference sequence).

J is TRBJ1-1 and V is TRBV19, with no clear D. Germline CDR1 and CDR2: LNHDA and SQIVND (reference sequence). The length of the CDR3 is 11 residues. Between the trimmed V and J ends, which lost 1 base and 11 bases, there was a span of 8 bases. CDR3 sequence: CASSIAREAFF. For the CDR3, the DNA is TGTGCCAGTAGTATAGCCCGGGAGGCTTTCTTT. The full variable domain, with the rest looked up from reference TRBV19 and TRBJ1-1, is DGGITQSPKYLFRKEGQNVTLSCEQNLNHDAMYWYRQDPGQGLRLIYYSQIVNDFQKGDIAEGYSVSREKKESFPLTVTSAQKNPTAFYLCASSIAREAFFGQGTRLTVV.

The chain links TRBV7-2 to TRBJ2-1; TRBD2 agrees at 8 bases. The germline CDR1 and CDR2 sequences are SGHTA and FQGNSA. Germline trimming cut 0 bases from V and 9 bases from J; bases unmatched to any gene: 4. The CDR3 spans 14 residues. CDR3 DNA: TGTGCCAGCAGCTTAGCGACTAGCGATAGTGAGCAGTTCTTC. Protein sequence: CASSLATSDSEQFF.

The chain joins TRBV7-2 to TRBJ2-7; 10 bases match TRBD2. Germline lookup yields CDR1 SGHTA and CDR2 FQGNSA. The V and J ends lost 6 bases and 2 bases, in that order; junction bases with no gene match: 7. The CDR3 spans 15 residues. The CDR3 region is CASRSSGRPPYEQYF. In DNA, the CDR3 is TGTGCCAGCAGGAGTAGCGGGAGGCCCCCCTACGAGCAGTACTTC.

V usage is TRBV4-1 and J usage is TRBJ2-1, with 15 bases matching TRBD2. Germline V CDR1 and CDR2: MGHRA, YSYEKL. This CDR3 region has 19 residues. The trim removed 0 bases at V and 8 bases at J, leaving 11 bases unmatched. The CDR3 DNA is TGCGCCAGCAGCCAAGAGATTGGGACTAGCGGGAGGCTGATGGATGAGCAGTTCTTC. Translating gives CASSQEIGTSGRLMDEQFF.

The chain carries TRBV5-8 and TRBJ2-7; 10 positions match TRBD1. The CDR3 is made up of 15 amino acids. Germline-derived CDR1 and CDR2 are SGHTS and YDEGEE. The trim removed 1 base at V and 2 bases at J, leaving 3 bases unmatched. CDR3 nucleotides: TGTGCCAGCAGCTTGTGGGGACAGGGGACCTACGAGCAGTACTTC. Its protein product is CASSLWGQGTYEQYF.

J is TRBJ2-3 and V is TRBV11-2; no reliable D call. With 0 bases removed from V and 5 bases from J, the gap between germline ends came to 6 bases. Germline values: CDR1 SGHAT, CDR2 FQNNGV. The CDR3 consists of 13 residues. Written as DNA, the CDR3 is TGTGCCAGCAGCTTAGAGCCGGGAGATACGCAGTATTTT. Encoded protein: CASSLEPGDTQYF.

The gene calls are TRBV5-1 and TRBJ2-1; 7 nucleotides line up with TRBD2. Germline V gene lookup returns CDR1 SGHRS and CDR2 YFSETQ. V gave up 4 bases and J gave up 6 bases; unmatched junction bases: 10. The CDR3 consists of 15 residues. The CDR3 spells CASSTDGLDGNEQFF. CDR3 DNA sequence: TGCGCCAGCAGCACTGATGGACTAGATGGCAATGAGCAGTTCTTC.

The chain joins TRBV30 to TRBJ1-5; D unresolved. The CDR3 has 15 residues. Trimming left V 2 bases short and J 1 base short, with 12 bases between. CDR1 and CDR2 (germline): GTSNPN, SVGIG (reference sequence). The CDR3 nucleotides are TGTGCCTGGAGTAAGGTCGGAGGGAGCAATCAGCCCCAGCATTTT. Its protein product is CAWSKVGGSNQPQHF.

The chain couples TRBV5-1 to TRBJ1-1; D perhaps matches TRBD1 (5 bases). V was trimmed by 4 bases and J by 4 bases, leaving 11 bases between them. CDR1 SGHRS and CDR2 YFSETQ come from the germline V gene. The CDR3 is 13 amino acids. Here the CDR3 reads CASSRGWSTEAFF. The CDR3 DNA reads TGCGCCAGCAGCAGGGGATGGAGCACTGAAGCTTTCTTT.